The 23 T cell receptor beta chains below were found in one sample sequenced in a study of T cells in Graves' hyperthyroidism and ophthalmopathy. Amplified TCR beta CDR3 regions derived from RNA transcripts. Primed by the HTBI set, a first-round RT-PCR was run on the TCR CDR3. A single record per CDR3 protein comes from TCRdb applying MiXCR to the multiplex PCR reads. The sample shows under 350,000 distinct CDR3 sequences, around a fifth of them seen only once. Source material: blood. These receptors originate from a woman in her forties or fifties with Graves' hyperthyroidism.

This clonotype was seen repeatedly, ten times or more. The chain is built from TRBV27 and TRBJ1-5; D gene unclear. The CDR3 consists of 16 residues. The germline V gene has CDR1 MNHEY and CDR2 SMNVEV (reference sequence). The V end was cut by 1 base, the J end by 0 bases, with 10 bases between. DNA for the CDR3: TGTGCCAGCAGTTTATTCTTGTACCATAGCAATCAGCCCCAGCATTTT. Its protein product is CASSLFLYHSNQPQHF.

There are a few counts of this clonotype. CDR3 sequence reads: CASSLWGGLGANVLTF. The DNA for the CDR3 is TGTGCCAGCAGTTTATGGGGGGGGCTTGGGGCCAACGTCCTGACTTTC. J is TRBJ2-6 and V is TRBV28; a possible D gene is TRBD2 (7 bases). Trimming took 0 bases from V and 3 from J, leaving 9 bases between them. CDR3 length equals 16 residues. CDR1 and CDR2 (germline): MDHEN, SYDVKM. Full variable domain (outside the CDR3, taken from reference TRBV28 and TRBJ2-6): DVKVTQSSRYLVKRTGEKVFLECVQDMDHENMFWYRQDPGLGLRLIYFSYDVKMKEKGDIPEGYSVSREKKERFSLILESASTNQTSMYLCASSLWGGLGANVLTFGAGSRLTVL.

This clonotype was found many times. V gene TRBV29-1 combines with J gene TRBJ2-1, with 15 bases aligning to TRBD2. Per germline, CDR1 SQVTM and CDR2 ANQGSEA. There are 14 residues in the CDR3. The V gene end was trimmed by 6 bases and the J gene end by 9 bases; junction bases not matched to a gene: 6. The CDR3: CSVRGLAGGPEQFF. CDR3 nucleotide sequence: TGCAGCGTGAGGGGACTAGCGGGAGGTCCTGAGCAGTTCTTC.

A word on this clonotype: This may be a read error, as it is one base from a much larger clone. The chain joins TRBV6-2 or TRBV6-3 to TRBJ1-5, with D maybe TRBD1 (6 bases). The CDR3 has 18 amino acids. Germline V gives CDR1 MNHEY, CDR2 SVGEGT. This CDR3 is CTSTQQGLLPLVQQPQHF. CDR3 DNA: TGTACCAGCACCCAACAGGGCCTCTTACCTCTCGTACAGCAGCCCCAGCATTTT.

Many counts were recorded for this clonotype. V usage is TRBV11-2 and J usage is TRBJ2-1; D is ambiguous. This CDR3 spans 15 amino acids. V dropped 1 base and J dropped 7 bases, with 14 bases sitting between them. Germline CDR1 is SGHAT and CDR2 is FQNNGV. The CDR3 spells CASSLGTISRNEQFF. In DNA form, the CDR3 reads TGTGCCAGCAGCTTAGGGACCATATCCAGGAATGAGCAGTTCTTC.

The chain combines TRBV11-2 with TRBJ1-4; the D gene is possibly TRBD1 (5 bases). V lost 3 bases and J 15 bases, leaving 23 bases between the germline ends. This CDR3 comprises 15 residues. Germline V gene data show CDR1 as SGHAT and CDR2 as FQNNGV. CDR3 coding DNA: TGTGCCAGCAGCTTTGCCCGGGACCGGTTCTCTTTAGTGTTTTTT. This codes for CASSFARDRFSLVFF.

This clonotype was seen a few times. The genes are TRBV20-1 and TRBJ2-7; 7 bases are a match to TRBD1. The germline V gene encodes CDR1 DFQATT and CDR2 SNEGSKA (reference sequence). This CDR3 region has 14 residues. V shed 1 base, J shed 2 bases, and the junction held 5 bases outside the gene matches. DNA for the CDR3: TGCAGTGCTAGAGGGGACAGATCAACCTACGAGCAGTACTTC. This sequence encodes CSARGDRSTYEQYF.

With regard to this clonotype: A read error may be the cause here, since a much bigger clone is one base away. This sequence joins TRBV11-2 and TRBJ1-1; D is unclear. The germline V gene has CDR1 SGHAT and CDR2 FQNNGV. There are 12 residues in the CDR3. The CDR3, as DNA: TGTGCCAGCAGCTCCGATAGGGCTGAAGCTCTCTTT. Protein: CASSSDRAEALF. The full variable domain, rest sourced from reference TRBV11-2 and TRBJ1-1, is EAGVAQSPRYKIIEKRQSVAFWCNPISGHATLYWYQQILGQGPKLLIQFQNNGVVDDSQLPKDRFSAERLKGVDSTLKIQPAKLEDSAVYLCASSSDRAEALFGQGTRLTVV.

This clonotype was seen many times. V gene TRBV12-3 or TRBV12-4 combines with J gene TRBJ1-5, with D perhaps matching TRBD1 (6 bases). V dropped 6 bases and J dropped 6 bases, with 15 bases sitting between them. This CDR3 comprises 14 residues. The chain's CDR3 is CASRLQGVGQPQHF. CDR3 DNA sequence: TGTGCCAGCAGACTACAGGGAGTGGGTCAGCCCCAGCATTTT.

This clonotype was seen repeatedly, ten times or more. This chain links TRBV5-1 with TRBJ1-2; no clear D gene. Trimming removed 7 bases from V and 5 bases from J, with 9 bases in between. The germline CDR1 and CDR2 sequences are SGHRS and YFSETQ. This CDR3 has 11 residues. CDR3 nucleotide sequence: TGCGCCAGCGCAGGCCTTTATGGCTACACCTTC. Protein product: CASAGLYGYTF.

This clonotype has at least ten counts. The chain links TRBV6-1 to TRBJ1-1; D remains unclear. The CDR3 runs to 12 residues. V was trimmed by 4 bases and J by 4 bases, leaving 7 bases between them. Looked up from germline, CDR1 is MNHNS and CDR2 is SASEGT. The CDR3 loop reads CASSVRITEAFF. DNA for the CDR3: TGTGCCAGCAGTGTACGAATCACTGAAGCTTTCTTT.

This rearrangement joins TRBV2 to TRBJ2-3; D uncertain. The CDR3 loop spans 11 amino acids. The V gene's germline CDR1 is SNHLY and CDR2 FYNNEI. V lost 7 bases and J lost 5, with 7 bases in between. In DNA, the CDR3 is TGTGCCAGCACAAGACGAGATACGCAGTATTTT. Encoded protein: CASTRRDTQYF.

In this sample, this clonotype turned up many times. The chain employs TRBV5-1 and TRBJ1-2; 8 positions match TRBD1. Losses at the gene ends were 2 bases for V and 8 bases for J; bases not matched to a gene: 2. The CDR3 is 12 amino acids. The germline V gene has CDR1 SGHRS and CDR2 YFSETQ. The CDR3 spells CASSLQGDGYTF. Here the CDR3 DNA reads TGCGCCAGCAGCTTACAGGGGGACGGCTACACCTTC.

The rearrangement links TRBV20-1 to TRBJ1-1; D possibly corresponds to TRBD1 (5 bases). Trimming shortened V by 0 bases and J by 5 bases, and 7 bases separated the two germline ends. Germline lookup yields CDR1 DFQATT and CDR2 SNEGSKA (reference sequence). This CDR3 is built from 12 residues. The CDR3 region has the DNA TGCAGTGCTAGAGACAGGGAAACTGAAGCTTTCTTT. Encoded protein: CSARDRETEAFF.

The V gene is TRBV20-1, the J gene TRBJ2-6; D is perhaps TRBD2 (6 bases). V was trimmed by 1 base and J by 3 bases, leaving 10 bases between them. There are 15 residues in the CDR3. CDR1 and CDR2 (germline): DFQATT, SNEGSKA (reference sequence). The CDR3 here is CSARVSGVGANVLTF. The CDR3, as DNA: TGCAGTGCTAGAGTATCGGGGGTTGGGGCCAACGTCCTGACTTTC.

This clonotype appeared a single time. This sequence joins TRBV30 and TRBJ1-1; TRBD1 agrees at 7 bases. The CDR3 contains 11 residues. The germline V gene has CDR1 GTSNPN and CDR2 SVGIG (reference sequence). V shed 5 bases and J 8 bases; nucleotides not matched to a gene: 5. CDR3 nucleotides: TGTGCCTGGGGACCGACAGGGGAAGCTTTCTTT. Translation: CAWGPTGEAFF.

For this clonotype: One base away lies a much larger clone, so this may be a sequencing read error. The chain has TRBV2 and TRBJ2-7; 7 nucleotides line up with TRBD1. V shed 2 bases, J shed 1 base, and the junction held 5 bases outside the gene matches. CDR3 size: 15 residues. The germline CDR1 and CDR2 sequences are SNHLY and FYNNEI. The CDR3 loop is CASSELTGISYEQYF. CDR3 bases: TGTGCCAGCAGTGAACTGACAGGGATTTCCTACGAGCAGTACTTC.

This chain joins TRBV14 and TRBJ2-7; D is perhaps TRBD1 or TRBD2 (5 bases each). Germline V lookup: CDR1 SGHDN, CDR2 FVKESK. The CDR3 is made up of 13 amino acids. V was clipped by 1 base and J by 6 bases, with 10 bases between them. The CDR3 loop is CASSQVWGSEQYF. The CDR3 DNA reads as TGTGCCAGCAGCCAAGTCTGGGGGTCCGAGCAGTACTTC.

This clonotype was observed many times. The V call is TRBV30, the J call TRBJ2-7; no clear D. Trimming shortened V by 2 bases and J by 0 bases, and 17 bases separated the two germline ends. CDR3 size: 16 residues. Germline CDR1 is GTSNPN and CDR2 is SVGIG (reference sequence). Here the CDR3 reads CAWSPPGRGISYEQYF. The CDR3 nucleotides are TGTGCCTGGAGTCCCCCCGGGCGAGGCATCTCCTACGAGCAGTACTTC.

The rearrangement joins TRBV20-1 to TRBJ1-5; 7 positions match TRBD1. Germline V gives CDR1 DFQATT, CDR2 SNEGSKA (reference sequence). This CDR3 contains 13 residues. V lost 6 bases, J lost 4 bases, and 6 bases stayed unmatched. The CDR3, as DNA: TGCAGTGCCGAGGGACAGCCTAATCAGCCCCAGCATTTT. Translation: CSAEGQPNQPQHF.

This clonotype was observed at least ten times. In nucleotides, the CDR3 is TGCAGTGCTAGAGTGGCGGGGCTCTTCCCCGAGACCCAGTACTTC. Encoded protein: CSARVAGLFPETQYF. The chain couples TRBV20-1 to TRBJ2-5, with TRBD2 as a possible D gene (6 bases). Trimming left V 1 base short and J 5 bases short, with 17 bases between. The CDR3 is 15 amino acids. The V gene's germline CDR1 is DFQATT and CDR2 SNEGSKA (reference sequence).

This clonotype was counted many times. J is TRBJ2-7 and V is TRBV28; 10 bases map to TRBD2. The ends lost 5 bases at V and 3 bases at J; junction bases unmatched: 7. The germline gives CDR1 MDHEN, CDR2 SYDVKM. This CDR3 spans 15 amino acids. The CDR3, as DNA: TGTGCCAGCAGTCCCATAACTAGCGGGGTCTACGAGCAGTACTTC. Its translation: CASSPITSGVYEQYF. The whole variable domain, remainder taken from reference TRBV28 and TRBJ2-7, is DVKVTQSSRYLVKRTGEKVFLECVQDMDHENMFWYRQDPGLGLRLIYFSYDVKMKEKGDIPEGYSVSREKKERFSLILESASTNQTSMYLCASSPITSGVYEQYFGPGTRLTVT.

This clonotype has at least ten counts. The CDR3 is CASSLVNRAHKQYF. In nucleotides, the CDR3 is TGTGCCAGCAGCTTAGTAAACAGGGCCCACAAGCAGTACTTC. This chain connects TRBV11-2 to TRBJ2-7, with a tentative D call TRBD1 (6 bases). CDR1 SGHAT and CDR2 FQNNGV come from the germline V gene. The CDR3 length is 14 residues. The V end was cut by 1 base, the J end by 8 bases, with 15 bases between. Variable domain in full (rest from reference TRBV11-2 and TRBJ2-7): EAGVAQSPRYKIIEKRQSVAFWCNPISGHATLYWYQQILGQGPKLLIQFQNNGVVDDSQLPKDRFSAERLKGVDSTLKIQPAKLEDSAVYLCASSLVNRAHKQYFGPGTRLTVT.